This T cell receptor (beta chain) was identified during a study of persistence of HIV-infected CD4 T cells (dated by TCRdb to 2020 to 2022). For the study in its entirety: CMV- and HIV-1 Gag-responding CD4+ T cells were isolated from ART-treated individuals so that antigen-driven clonal expansion of HIV-1-infected cells could be examined. Peripheral blood samples of up to 180 mL were obtained at multiple time points, with the exception of two participants, for whom leukapheresis was performed at a single time point. Cross-participant TCR cluster analysis included roughly eight participants for CMV and six or seven participants for Gag. Participants had been on suppressive ART for a median of about eight years. TCRbeta sequencing assessed the clonality of all cells in each sorted population, while proviral sequencing assessed the clonality of infected cells. General conclusions and limits of the study: Significantly lower TCRbeta richness was observed in CMV- and Gag-responding cells than in anti-CD3/anti-CD28-responding cells, and higher oligoclonality was observed in CMV-responding cells than in CD3/CD28-stimulated and Gag-responding cells. Because the TCR analyses were done in bulk, restricting them to just the rare CMV-responding cells that actually carried HIV-1 proviruses was not possible. Only a small number of individuals took part in the study, and only a limited range of antigens was tested. Degenerate expanded CDR3beta sequences were enriched in antigen-responding cells, suggesting convergent selection of CD4+ responses to CMV and Gag. TCR oligoclonality correlated with proviral oligoclonality within the same sorted populations.

In the paper's terms, the treatment or condition label means: suppressive antiretroviral therapy. Lysates of CMV-infected fibroblasts at 10 ug/mL were used to stimulate the cells. Memory populations depleted of antigen-responding cells were obtained by sorting nonresponding CD40L-negative CD69-negative CD45RO-high memory CD4+ T cells. Participants were HIV-1-infected adults who started suppressive ART during chronic infection. Participants had undetectable plasma HIV-1 RNA below 50 copies/mL for at least 4 years. To be included, participants needed a CD4+ T cell count above 400 cells/uL and a positive CMV serology. Before stimulation, PBMCs were isolated using density centrifugation and then depleted of CD8+ T cells. For around 17 hours, CD8-depleted PBMCs were stimulated with anti-CD28/CD49d costimulation, a CD40-blocking antibody, and enfuvirtide, which was added to prevent new infections. Cell sorting was performed on a Beckman Coulter MoFlo Legacy or XDP sorter, and dead cells were excluded with propidium iodide. For samples with more than one million cells, genomic DNA was extracted with the QIAamp DNA Mini Kit, and for all other samples the Quick-DNA Microprep Kit was used.

The CDR3 runs 13 residues from the cysteine to the phenylalanine. The read is trimmed to its CDR3 DNA, 39 bases read in frame from base 1. Deletion took 7 bases off V and 7 bases off J, with a span of 13 bases between the germline ends. The immunoSEQ hsTCRB assay version 4, run in survey mode, was used to sequence TCRbeta repertoires from genomic DNA. Genomic DNA was diluted to about 9.9 ng/uL, using up to 1 ug per sample for TCRbeta sequencing. The paper's data handling went like this. ImmunoSeq Analyzer 3.0 was used for analysis of TCRbeta data, and diversity was computed on productive nucleotide rearrangements. Lower-bound TCR diversity was estimated with the improved Chao index, and clonality with the Gini coefficient using the Immunarch R package. Different nucleotide rearrangements encoding the same CDR3beta amino acid sequence were counted as distinct clonotypes. Differential abundance analysis found TCRbeta sequences that were significantly enriched in antigen-responding cells compared with anti-CD3/anti-CD28-activated cells. GLIPH2 clustered TCRs by predicted peptide-MHC specificity, both within individual participants and across merged participant data sets. TCRdb carries this immuneACCESS record with in-frame sequences only. Its versions omit some clonotypes, under half of them owing to an unresolved V gene in the studies checked, with the rest unexplained. That table supplies the V and J calls and clone size; D and trimming were determined from the DNA. Present in this sample are approximately 30,000 clones, about four fifths of which were seen just once. The top ten clonotypes cover roughly 6.7% of the sample.

This clone has just one count. It lacks a known antigen. The sample holds no much larger clone one base away, and base qualities are not on file. The chain employs TRBV12-3 or TRBV12-4 and TRBJ1-4; the D segment could be TRBD1, given 5 matching bases. The receptor was isolated from an adult woman with HIV who was CMV-seropositive. Material: CD4+ T cells sorted from PBMCs after approximately 20-hour stimulation, obtained from a patient who received antiretroviral therapy. What this sample's cell subset or site label stands for: CD40L-CD69- CD45RO-high memory CD4 T cells not responding to CMV lysate. For the CDR3, the sequence is CASTGGESEKLFF. In nucleotides, the sequence is TGTGCCAGCACCGGGGGTGAGAGTGAAAAACTGTTTTTT.